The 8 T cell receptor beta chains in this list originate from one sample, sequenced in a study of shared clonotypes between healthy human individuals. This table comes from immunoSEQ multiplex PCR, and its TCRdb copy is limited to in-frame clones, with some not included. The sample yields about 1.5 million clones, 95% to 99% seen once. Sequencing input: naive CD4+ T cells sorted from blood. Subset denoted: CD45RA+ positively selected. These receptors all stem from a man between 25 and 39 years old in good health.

In nucleotides, the CDR3 is TGTGCCAGCAGCCGGACTAGCGGGAACCTCGAGCAGTACTTC. It specifies CASSRTSGNLEQYF. This rearrangement joins TRBV7-2 to TRBJ2-7, with 12 bases lining up with TRBD2. This CDR3 region has 14 residues. Per the germline V gene, CDR1 is SGHTA and CDR2 is FQGNSA. J gave up 6 bases and V 5 bases, and 5 bases lay outside the gene matches.

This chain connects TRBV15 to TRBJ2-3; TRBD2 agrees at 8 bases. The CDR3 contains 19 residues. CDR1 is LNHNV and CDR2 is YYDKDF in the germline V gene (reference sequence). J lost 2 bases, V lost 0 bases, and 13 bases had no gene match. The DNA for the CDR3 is TGTGCCACCAGCAGAGAGGTTGTATCGGGAGGGGGGATCACAGATACGCAGTATTTT. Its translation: CATSREVVSGGGITDTQYF.

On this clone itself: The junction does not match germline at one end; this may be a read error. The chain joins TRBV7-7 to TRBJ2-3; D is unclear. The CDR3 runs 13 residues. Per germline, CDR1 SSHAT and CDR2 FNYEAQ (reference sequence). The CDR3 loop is CASSLEGTDTQYF. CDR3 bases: TGTGCTAGCAGCTTAGAGGGCACAGATACGCAGTATTTT.

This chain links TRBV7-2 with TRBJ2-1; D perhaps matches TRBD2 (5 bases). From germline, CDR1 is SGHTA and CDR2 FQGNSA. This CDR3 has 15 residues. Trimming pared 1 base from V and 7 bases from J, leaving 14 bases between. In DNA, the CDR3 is TGTGCCAGCAGCTTAGAAGGCGGGTTCCCAAATGAGCAGTTCTTC. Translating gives CASSLEGGFPNEQFF.

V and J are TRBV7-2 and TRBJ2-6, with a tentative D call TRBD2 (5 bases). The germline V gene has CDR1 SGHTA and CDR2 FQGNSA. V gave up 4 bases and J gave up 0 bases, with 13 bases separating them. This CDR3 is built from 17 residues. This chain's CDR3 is CASSYTLGPSGANVLTF. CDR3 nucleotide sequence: TGTGCCAGCAGCTATACACTAGGACCCTCTGGGGCCAACGTCCTGACTTTC.

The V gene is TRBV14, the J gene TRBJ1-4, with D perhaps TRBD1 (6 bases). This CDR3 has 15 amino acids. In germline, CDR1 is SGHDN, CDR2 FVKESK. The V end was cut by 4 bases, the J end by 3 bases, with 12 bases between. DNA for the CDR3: TGTGCCAGCAGCCCGACAGGCCGCGCTAATGAAAAACTGTTTTTT. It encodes CASSPTGRANEKLFF.

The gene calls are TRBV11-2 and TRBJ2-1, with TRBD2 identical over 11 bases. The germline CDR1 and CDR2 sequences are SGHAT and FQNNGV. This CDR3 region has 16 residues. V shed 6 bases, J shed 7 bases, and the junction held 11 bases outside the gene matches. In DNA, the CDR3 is TGTGCCAGCAGGAGACTAGCGGGATCCTCGGGGAATGAGCAGTTCTTC. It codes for CASRRLAGSSGNEQFF. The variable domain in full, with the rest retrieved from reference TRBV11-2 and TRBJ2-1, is EAGVAQSPRYKIIEKRQSVAFWCNPISGHATLYWYQQILGQGPKLLIQFQNNGVVDDSQLPKDRFSAERLKGVDSTLKIQPAKLEDSAVYLCASRRLAGSSGNEQFFGPGTRLTVL.

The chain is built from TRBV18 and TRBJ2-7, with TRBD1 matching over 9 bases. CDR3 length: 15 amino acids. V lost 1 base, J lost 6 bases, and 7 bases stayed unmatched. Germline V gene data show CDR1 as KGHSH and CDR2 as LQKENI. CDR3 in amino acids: CASSPLAGQGSEQYF. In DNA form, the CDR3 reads TGTGCCAGCTCACCACTAGCTGGACAGGGGAGCGAGCAGTACTTC.